Only one count was recorded for the clone carrying this T cell receptor (beta chain). The target antigen is unknown. PCR primers comprised 60 Vbeta and 13 Jbeta primers. The data were produced by immunoSEQ multiplex PCR, yet TCRdb's version contains in-frame clones alone and is incomplete. The table has some 110,000 clones, around three quarters seen once. This entry belongs to a study of cytomegalovirus exposure and HLA in healthy donors. Study-level background: Unique TCRs numbering approximately 81 million, obtained from HLA-typed donors, made up an early data release. Study results and limitations: Fewer N-insertions (relative to the approximately 670-donor mean) were reportedly seen in an Asian-associated ancestry cluster in a later analysis. Another analysis was done later, and it associated approximately 15,000 TCR beta sequences with HLA alleles at 0.05 false discovery rate. The authors later found most CMV-associated TCR beta chains appeared HLA-restricted.

Sequencing was done on a sample of PBMCs. This clonotype was obtained from a woman aged 18-29 years in good health and CMV-seropositive.

The CDR3 is CASSQGRGRGSNTEAFF. As DNA, the CDR3 is TGTGCCAGCAGCCAAGGAAGGGGGCGAGGGTCTAACACTGAAGCTTTCTTT. The chain recombines TRBV14 with TRBJ1-1, with 7 positions matching TRBD1. Unmatched junction bases numbered 10, after V lost 1 base and J lost 2 bases. The CDR3 extends over 17 amino acids. CDR1 is SGHDN, CDR2 FVKESK, per germline.